The 24 T cell receptor beta chains reported below all come from one sample, sequenced in a study of cytomegalovirus exposure and HLA in healthy donors. Use of 60 Vbeta and 13 Jbeta primers characterized the PCR. Data came from immunoSEQ multiplex PCR; TCRdb stores just in-frame clones and leaves some out. The data contain 210,000 or so clones, 80% to 90% of them seen just once; the ten biggest clones take up 0.2% to 0.25%. What was sequenced was PBMCs. Every receptor here comes from a girl aged 2-10 years in good health and CMV-seronegative.

The chain carries TRBV5-1 and TRBJ1-4; D call uncertain. In germline, CDR1 is SGHRS, CDR2 YFSETQ. The CDR3 is 14 amino acids. V shed 4 bases and J shed 3 bases, with 10 bases lying between them. CDR3 coding DNA: TGCGCCAGCAGCCGCAGCGGGGCTAATGAAAAACTGTTTTTT. Its protein is CASSRSGANEKLFF.

This sequence joins TRBV5-5 and TRBJ2-7, with TRBD2 as a possible D gene (6 bases). In germline, CDR1 is SGHKS, CDR2 YYEKEE (reference sequence). This CDR3 has 14 residues. Trimming took 0 bases from V and 3 from J, leaving 10 bases between them. The CDR3 DNA follows: TGTGCCAGCAGCTTGGAACCAGCGGGCTACGAGCAGTACTTC. This gives the protein CASSLEPAGYEQYF. Supplemented by reference TRBV5-5 and TRBJ2-7, the full variable domain reads DAGVTQSPTHLIKTRGQQVTLRCSPISGHKSVSWYQQVLGQGPQFIFQYYEKEERGRGNFPDRFSARQFPNYSSELNVNALLLGDSALYLCASSLEPAGYEQYFGPGTRLTVT.

This chain uses TRBV20-1 with TRBJ2-7; D ambiguous. V lost 5 bases, J lost 3 bases, and 8 bases lay in between. The CDR3 runs to 11 residues. Germline V gene data show CDR1 as DFQATT and CDR2 as SNEGSKA (reference sequence). The CDR3, as DNA: TGCAGTGCTTTAGACATCTACGAGCAGTACTTC. Amino acid sequence: CSALDIYEQYF.

The V gene is TRBV11-3, the J gene TRBJ2-7; D unclear. The ends were cut back, 2 bases at V and 0 bases at J, with 17 bases in the middle. This CDR3 spans 17 amino acids. In germline, CDR1 is SGHNT, CDR2 YENEEA. The CDR3 here is CASSLFEPSQNSYEQYF. CDR3 coding DNA: TGTGCCAGCAGCTTATTCGAACCATCCCAGAACTCCTACGAGCAGTACTTC.

The chain has TRBV30 and TRBJ1-4, with D unclear. Deletions cut 0 bases from V and 9 bases from J, with 11 bases between. Germline CDR1 reads GTSNPN; CDR2 reads SVGIG (reference sequence). The CDR3 runs to 13 residues. CDR3 in amino acids: CAWSVPPGKKLFF. The CDR3 nucleotides are TGTGCCTGGAGTGTACCACCGGGGAAAAAACTGTTTTTT.

This clone has a handful of counts. This CDR3 is CSARGAGGYTF. Here the CDR3 DNA reads TGCAGCGCCAGAGGGGCGGGGGGCTACACCTTC. V and J are TRBV29-1 and TRBJ1-2, with D perhaps TRBD1 (5 bases). CDR1 is SQVTM and CDR2 is ANQGSEA in the germline V gene. This CDR3 comprises 11 residues. Trimming took 7 bases from V and 8 from J, leaving 14 bases between them.

In this sample, this clone turned up once. CDR3 amino acids: CASSPLGDTDTQYF. CDR3 bases: TGTGCCAGCAGCCCTCTAGGGGACACAGATACGCAGTATTTT. The V gene is TRBV6-5, the J gene TRBJ2-3; D possibly corresponds to TRBD1 (5 bases). Trimming stripped 6 bases from V and 2 bases from J, with 12 bases between. This CDR3 contains 14 residues. Germline loops: CDR1 MNHEY, CDR2 SVGAGI.

The rearrangement joins TRBV6-5 to TRBJ2-5; D is uncertain. The assigned J gene may be wrong: the sequence end matches TRBJ2-7 better. The CDR3 totals 15 residues. The germline CDR1 and CDR2 sequences are MNHEY and SVGAGI. DNA for the CDR3: TGTGCCAGCAGTTACTCGCAGAGTTACGACTACGAGCAGTACTTC. This encodes CASSYSQSYDYEQYF.

The genes are TRBV6-6 and TRBJ2-2; 14 bases are a match to TRBD2. J lost 7 bases, V lost 7 bases, and 8 bases had no gene match. Germline values: CDR1 MNHNY, CDR2 SVGAGI (reference sequence). CDR3 length: 16 residues. The CDR3 DNA sequence: TGTGCCAGCATCCGGACTAGCGGGAGGATCGGCGGGGAGCTGTTTTTT. Protein product: CASIRTSGRIGGELFF.

The J gene is TRBJ2-7, the V gene TRBV14, with no clear D. From germline, CDR1 is SGHDN and CDR2 FVKESK. V lost 4 bases and J 4 bases, leaving 17 bases between the germline ends. This CDR3 contains 15 residues. Here the CDR3 reads CASSRGSVVRYEQYF. CDR3 coding DNA: TGTGCCAGCAGCCGAGGATCCGTCGTGAGGTACGAGCAGTACTTC.

The chain has TRBV5-8 and TRBJ1-2; no firm D call. The germline V gene encodes CDR1 SGHTS and CDR2 YDEGEE. The CDR3 is 16 residues long. V lost 5 bases and J 2 bases, leaving 19 bases between the germline ends. CDR3 region: CASRLGEGAANYGYTF. DNA of the CDR3: TGTGCCAGCAGACTCGGAGAGGGAGCCGCCAACTATGGCTACACCTTC.

The chain uses TRBV6-5 and TRBJ1-1; perhaps TRBD1 as D (5 bases). The CDR3 runs 13 residues. Germline V gene data show CDR1 as MNHEY and CDR2 as SVGAGI. The V end lost 5 bases, the J end lost 1 base, and 8 bases lay between the germline ends. CDR3 coding DNA: TGTGCCAGCAGTGCAGGGCGGAACACTGAAGCTTTCTTT. Protein product: CASSAGRNTEAFF.

This rearrangement joins TRBV6-1 to TRBJ1-5; D possibly corresponds to TRBD1 (5 bases). Germline V CDR1 and CDR2: MNHNS, SASEGT. The CDR3 extends over 16 amino acids. V was trimmed by 2 bases and J by 1 base, leaving 12 bases between them. CDR3 sequence (DNA): TGTGCCAGCAGTGAAAATGGGGCAGGCAGCAATCAGCCCCAGCATTTT. It specifies CASSENGAGSNQPQHF.

The genes are TRBV4-2 and TRBJ2-1, with TRBD1 as a possible D gene (5 bases). CDR1 and CDR2 (germline): LGHNA, YNFKEQ. V lost 0 bases, J lost 5 bases, and 11 bases lay in between. The CDR3 extends over 15 amino acids. CDR3 amino acids: CASSQDGAFNNEQFF. CDR3 sequence (DNA): TGTGCCAGCAGCCAAGATGGGGCGTTTAACAATGAGCAGTTCTTC.

This chain uses TRBV18 with TRBJ2-1; 8 bases fit TRBD1. CDR1 is KGHSH and CDR2 is LQKENI in the germline V gene. This CDR3 is built from 15 residues. The V and J ends lost 1 base and 7 bases, in that order; junction bases with no gene match: 6. The CDR3 bases are TGTGCCAGCTCACCACAACAGGGGGTAGAAAATGAGCAGTTCTTC. Its protein product is CASSPQQGVENEQFF. The variable domain in full, with the rest retrieved from reference TRBV18 and TRBJ2-1, is NAGVMQNPRHLVRRRGQEARLRCSPMKGHSHVYWYRQLPEEGLKFMVYLQKENIIDESGMPKERFSAEFPKEGPSILRIQQVVRGDSAAYFCASSPQQGVENEQFFGPGTRLTVL.

Of note for this clone: Sequence at one end of the junction differs from germline and may be a read error. Other DNA sequences from this sample encode an identical CDR3 as well. This rearrangement joins TRBV25-1 to TRBJ2-5, with D possibly TRBD2 on 7 matching bases. The CDR3 totals 13 residues. Germline lookup yields CDR1 MGHDK and CDR2 SYGVNS. The CDR3 loop reads CASRGRGQETQYF. The CDR3 bases are TGCGCCAGCCGAGGGAGGGGGCAAGAGACCCAGTACTTC. Full variable domain (missing parts from reference TRBV25-1 and TRBJ2-5): EADIYQTPRYLVIGTGKKITLECSQTMGHDKMYWYQQDPGMELHLIHYSYGVNSTEKGDLSSESTVSRIRTEHFPLTLESARPSHTSQYLCASRGRGQETQYFGPGTRLLVL.

The chain links TRBV2 to TRBJ2-7; possibly TRBD2 for D (6 bases). The germline V gene encodes CDR1 SNHLY and CDR2 FYNNEI. V was shortened by 4 bases and J by 7 bases, with 17 bases between the two germline ends. The CDR3 is 14 amino acids. CDR3 coding DNA: TGTGCCAGCAGTGGGCGGGACCACCCGACAGAGCAGTACTTC. This translates into CASSGRDHPTEQYF.

The rearrangement links TRBV7-9 to TRBJ1-1; TRBD1 might be the D (6 bases). CDR1 and CDR2 (germline): SEHNR, FQNEAQ (reference sequence). Trimming took 1 base from V and 1 from J, leaving 10 bases between them. The CDR3 consists of 15 residues. The CDR3 DNA is TGTGCCAGCAGCTTAGAGGGGGTAAAGAACACTGAAGCTTTCTTT. This sequence encodes CASSLEGVKNTEAFF.

This clone was picked up a small number of times. This chain connects TRBV11-2 to TRBJ1-6, with D possibly being TRBD1 (6 bases). Germline V gene data show CDR1 as SGHAT and CDR2 as FQNNGV. V was trimmed by 4 bases and J by 10 bases, leaving 17 bases between them. The length of the CDR3 is 15 residues. The CDR3 is CASSSQQGEGSPLHF. The CDR3 region has the DNA TGTGCCAGCAGCTCCCAACAGGGAGAAGGATCACCCCTCCACTTT.

This chain links TRBV27 with TRBJ1-4; possible D gene TRBD1, 6 bases. The CDR3 length is 19 residues. The germline V gene encodes CDR1 MNHEY and CDR2 SMNVEV (reference sequence). V lost 1 base and J lost 5, with 23 bases in between. CDR3 sequence (DNA): TGTGCCAGCAGTTTATTCTTTCGGGGATTCGAGGGGGAAAATGAAAAACTGTTTTTT. This sequence encodes CASSLFFRGFEGENEKLFF.

The chain combines TRBV30 with TRBJ1-5; D is perhaps TRBD1 (5 bases). This CDR3 has 13 residues. The germline CDR1 and CDR2 sequences are GTSNPN and SVGIG (reference sequence). V dropped 4 bases and J dropped 1 base, with 8 bases sitting between them. The CDR3 loop reads CAWKGNSNQPQHF. As DNA, the CDR3 is TGTGCCTGGAAGGGGAACAGCAATCAGCCCCAGCATTTT.

The CDR3 DNA follows: TGTGCCAGCAGCTGGGGGTCAGGGGGAGAGACCCAGTACTTC. It yields the protein CASSWGSGGETQYF. The rearrangement joins TRBV7-9 to TRBJ2-5, with 7 positions matching TRBD1. The CDR3 is 14 amino acids. Per the germline V gene, CDR1 is SEHNR and CDR2 is FQNEAQ (reference sequence). V lost 4 bases and J lost 4; bases outside the gene matches: 6.

The chain joins TRBV6-5 to TRBJ1-5, with 8 bases aligning to TRBD1. Trimming took 6 bases from V and 1 from J; bases not matched to a gene: 5. The germline gives CDR1 MNHEY, CDR2 SVGAGI. CDR3 length equals 15 residues. The CDR3 nucleotides are TGTGCCAGCAGAGTAGACAGGGGAAGCAATCAGCCCCAGCATTTT. Its protein is CASRVDRGSNQPQHF.

The genes are TRBV7-9 and TRBJ1-1; D perhaps matches TRBD1 (6 bases). From germline, CDR1 is SEHNR and CDR2 FQNEAQ (reference sequence). The length of the CDR3 is 19 residues. V was pared by 0 bases and J by 6 bases, with 26 bases between. The CDR3 here is CASSLAGGSQGIRLAEAFF. DNA for the CDR3: TGTGCCAGCAGCTTAGCAGGGGGTTCACAGGGTATCAGATTGGCTGAAGCTTTCTTT.